This TCR beta chain was identified during a study of T cells in Graves' hyperthyroidism and ophthalmopathy. Uncontrolled infection, other autoimmune disease, pregnancy or lactation disqualified patients from enrolment. This clonotype was counted ten times or more. RNA transcripts were the template for amplifying TCR beta CDR3 regions. Primed by the HTBI set, a first-round RT-PCR was run on the TCR CDR3. TCRdb ran MiXCR on the multiplex PCR reads and lists one entry per CDR3 protein. The repertoire holds a few hundred thousand distinct CDR3 sequences, 15% to 19% seen once, with around 6.6% in the top ten. The germline V and J ends were trimmed by 0 bases and 2 bases, with 11 bases remaining between them. The germline V gene has CDR1 SGHAT and CDR2 FQNNGV. The CDR3 is 16 residues long.

The chain links TRBV11-2 to TRBJ1-5, with D perhaps TRBD1 (6 bases). The source material was blood. This sequence was found in a woman aged 25 to 39 with Graves' hyperthyroidism. The CDR3 coding sequence is TGTGCCAGCAGCTTAGATGGGGGGGGCGGCAATCAGCCCCAGCATTTT. Amino acids: CASSLDGGGGNQPQHF.